This T cell receptor (beta chain) was profiled in a study of Graves' ophthalmopathy and Graves' hyperthyroidism. Notes on this clonotype: Its cognate antigen is unknown.

The CDR3 has 17 residues. The germline CDR1 and CDR2 sequences are SNHLY and FYNNEI. V lost 5 bases and J lost 1; bases outside the gene matches: 12. Whole-study results and caveats: Blood also carried most expanded thyroid clonotypes exceeding 0.001 frequency. Separation of ophthalmopathy from stable hyperthyroidism was achieved by a 13-signature model, at approximately 90% sensitivity and under 83% specificity.

The sequenced template was RNA, covering the TCR beta CDR3 region. The workflow started with a first-round RT-PCR run with HTBI primers and then moved on to a second-round multiplex PCR. TCRdb ran MiXCR on the multiplex PCR reads and lists one entry per CDR3 protein. Altogether about 48,000 distinct CDR3 sequences are present, 50% being singletons, with the ten largest covering roughly 21%. The receptor comes from an adult man with Graves' ophthalmopathy. Sequencing was carried out using peripheral blood. The chain joins TRBV2 to TRBJ2-5; 8 bases line up with TRBD2. CDR3 sequence (DNA): TGTGCCAGCAGTTTATCAGGGCGGGGGGCCGGCCAAGAGACCCAGTACTTC. It yields the protein CASSLSGRGAGQETQYF.